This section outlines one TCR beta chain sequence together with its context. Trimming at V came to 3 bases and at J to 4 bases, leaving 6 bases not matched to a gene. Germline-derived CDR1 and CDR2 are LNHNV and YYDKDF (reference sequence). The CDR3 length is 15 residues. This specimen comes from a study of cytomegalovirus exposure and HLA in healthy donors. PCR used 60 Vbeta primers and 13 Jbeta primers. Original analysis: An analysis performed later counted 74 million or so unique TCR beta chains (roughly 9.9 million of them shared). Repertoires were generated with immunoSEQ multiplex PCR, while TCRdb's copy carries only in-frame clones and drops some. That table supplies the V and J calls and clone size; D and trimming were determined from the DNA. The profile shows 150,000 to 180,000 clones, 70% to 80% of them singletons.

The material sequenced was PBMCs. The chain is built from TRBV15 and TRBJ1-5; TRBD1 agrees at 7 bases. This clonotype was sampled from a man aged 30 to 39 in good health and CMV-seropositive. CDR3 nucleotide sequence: TGTGCCACCAGCAGTTCGGACAGGCCAAATCAGCCCCAGCATTTT. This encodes CATSSSDRPNQPQHF. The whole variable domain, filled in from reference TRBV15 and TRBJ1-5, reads DAMVIQNPRYQVTQFGKPVTLSCSQTLNHNVMYWYQQKSSQAPKLLFHYYDKDFNNEADTPDNFQSRRPNTSFCFLDIRSPGLGDTAMYLCATSSSDRPNQPQHFGDGTRLSIL.